Sequencing of this T cell receptor (beta chain) was carried out in a study of PD-1 blockade in classical Hodgkin lymphoma. For the study at large: Patients were treated with nivolumab at 3 mg/kg, and this was given intravenously every 2 weeks. Study conclusions and caveats: CD4+ but not CD8+ TCR diversity rose significantly by C4D1. The diversity seen at baseline in complete responders resembled that of newly diagnosed patients.

Brentuximab vedotin exposure varied among the patients, all of whom had relapsed after autologous stem cell transplantation. Under best response, outcomes were complete response, partial response or progressive disease. Concerning this clone itself: Its antigen is unidentified.

Produced via immunoSEQ multiplex PCR; TCRdb's table is partial and in-frame only. The sample has under 70,000 clones; roughly 88% are singletons. Per the germline V gene, CDR1 is SGHVS and CDR2 is FQNEAQ. The V gene end was trimmed by 2 bases and the J gene end by 0 bases; junction bases not matched to a gene: 5. The CDR3 consists of 17 residues. The chain links TRBV7-8 to TRBJ2-2; 8 bases fit TRBD1. The sequencing used peripheral blood mononuclear cells (PBMCs), collected at baseline. The sequence was collected from a human donor with classical Hodgkin lymphoma. The CDR3 DNA reads TGTGCCAGCAGCTTACACGGACAGGGATCGAACACCGGGGAGCTGTTTTTT. Amino acids: CASSLHGQGSNTGELFF. Together with reference TRBV7-8 and TRBJ2-2, the CDR3 gives the full variable domain: GAGVSQSPRYKVAKRGQDVALRCDPISGHVSLFWYQQALGQGPEFLTYFQNEAQLDKSGLPSDRFFAERPEGSVSTLKIQRTQQEDSAVYLCASSLHGQGSNTGELFFGEGSRLTVL.